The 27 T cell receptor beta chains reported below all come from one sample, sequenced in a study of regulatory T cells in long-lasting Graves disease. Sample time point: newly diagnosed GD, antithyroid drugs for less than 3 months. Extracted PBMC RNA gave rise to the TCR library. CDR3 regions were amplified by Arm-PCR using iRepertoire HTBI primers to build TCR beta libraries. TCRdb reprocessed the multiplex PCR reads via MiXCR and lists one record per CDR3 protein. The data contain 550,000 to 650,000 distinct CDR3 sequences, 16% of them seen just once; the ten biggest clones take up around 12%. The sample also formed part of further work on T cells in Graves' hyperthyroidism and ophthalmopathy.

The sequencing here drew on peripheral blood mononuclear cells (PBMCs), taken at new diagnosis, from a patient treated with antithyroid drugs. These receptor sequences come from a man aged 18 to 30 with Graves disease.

CDR3 bases: TGTGCCAGCAGTGAGGGAGGTGGGGCCAACGTCCTGACTTTC. It translates to CASSEGGGANVLTF. This sequence joins TRBV25-1 and TRBJ2-6; possible D gene TRBD2, 6 bases. Looked up from germline, CDR1 is MGHDK and CDR2 is SYGVNS. The CDR3 loop spans 14 amino acids. Trimming removed 3 bases at V and 3 bases at J, with 6 bases between.

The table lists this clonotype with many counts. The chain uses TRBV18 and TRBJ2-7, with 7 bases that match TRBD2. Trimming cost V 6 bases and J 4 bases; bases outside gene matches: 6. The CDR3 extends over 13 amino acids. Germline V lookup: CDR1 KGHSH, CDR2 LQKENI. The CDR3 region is CASSREVRYEQYF. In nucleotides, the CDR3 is TGTGCCAGCTCCCGGGAGGTACGGTACGAGCAGTACTTC. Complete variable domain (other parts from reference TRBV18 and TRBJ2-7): NAGVMQNPRHLVRRRGQEARLRCSPMKGHSHVYWYRQLPEEGLKFMVYLQKENIIDESGMPKERFSAEFPKEGPSILRIQQVVRGDSAAYFCASSREVRYEQYFGPGTRLTVT.

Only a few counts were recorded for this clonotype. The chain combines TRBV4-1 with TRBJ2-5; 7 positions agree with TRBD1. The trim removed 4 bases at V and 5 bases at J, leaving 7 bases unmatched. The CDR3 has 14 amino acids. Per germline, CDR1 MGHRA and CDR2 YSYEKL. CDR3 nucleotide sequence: TGCGCCAGCAGCCTCGACAGGGTCCGCGAGACCCAGTACTTC. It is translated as CASSLDRVRETQYF.

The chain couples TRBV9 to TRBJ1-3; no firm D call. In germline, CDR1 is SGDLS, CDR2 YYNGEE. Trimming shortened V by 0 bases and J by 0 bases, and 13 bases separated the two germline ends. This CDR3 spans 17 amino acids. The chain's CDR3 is CASSVADSTGSGNTIYF. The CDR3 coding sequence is TGTGCCAGCAGCGTAGCTGATAGCACGGGCTCTGGAAACACCATATATTTT.

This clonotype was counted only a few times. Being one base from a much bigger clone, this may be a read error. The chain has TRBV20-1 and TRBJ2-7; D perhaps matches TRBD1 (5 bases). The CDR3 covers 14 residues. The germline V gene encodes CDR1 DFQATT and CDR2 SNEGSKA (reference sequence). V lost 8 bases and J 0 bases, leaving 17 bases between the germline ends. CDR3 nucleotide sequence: TGCAGTACCCTACCAGGGAATGGCTCCTACGAGCAGTACTTC. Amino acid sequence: CSTLPGNGSYEQYF.

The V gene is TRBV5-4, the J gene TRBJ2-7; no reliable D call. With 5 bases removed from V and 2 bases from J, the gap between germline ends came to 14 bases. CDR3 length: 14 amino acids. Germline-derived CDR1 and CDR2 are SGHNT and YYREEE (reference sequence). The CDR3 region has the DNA TGTGCCAGCAGTAAGGAAACGGAAGCCTACGAGCAGTACTTC. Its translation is CASSKETEAYEQYF.

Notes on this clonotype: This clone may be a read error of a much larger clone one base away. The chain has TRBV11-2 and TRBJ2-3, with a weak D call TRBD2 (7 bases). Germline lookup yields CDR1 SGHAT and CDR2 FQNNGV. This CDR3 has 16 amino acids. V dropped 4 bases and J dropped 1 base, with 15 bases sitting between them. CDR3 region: CASSWCGGEGTDTQYF. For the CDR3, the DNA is TGTGCCAGCAGCTGGTGCGGGGGCGAGGGCACAGATACGCAGTATTTT. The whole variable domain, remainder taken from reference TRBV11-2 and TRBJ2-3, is EAGVAQSPRYKIIEKRQSVAFWCNPISGHATLYWYQQILGQGPKLLIQFQNNGVVDDSQLPKDRFSAERLKGVDSTLKIQPAKLEDSAVYLCASSWCGGEGTDTQYFGPGTRLTVL.

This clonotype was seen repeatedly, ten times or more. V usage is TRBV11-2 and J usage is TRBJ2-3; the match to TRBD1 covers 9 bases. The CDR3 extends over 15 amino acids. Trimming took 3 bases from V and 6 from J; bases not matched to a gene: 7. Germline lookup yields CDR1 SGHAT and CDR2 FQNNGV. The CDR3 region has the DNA TGTGCCAGCAGCTTTCCGGGACAGGGATCCGATACGCAGTATTTT. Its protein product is CASSFPGQGSDTQYF. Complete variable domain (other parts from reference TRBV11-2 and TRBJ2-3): EAGVAQSPRYKIIEKRQSVAFWCNPISGHATLYWYQQILGQGPKLLIQFQNNGVVDDSQLPKDRFSAERLKGVDSTLKIQPAKLEDSAVYLCASSFPGQGSDTQYFGPGTRLTVL.

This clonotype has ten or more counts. Here the CDR3 reads CASSYGRNGVDEQYF. CDR3 bases: TGTGCCAGCAGCTACGGGCGGAACGGGGTCGACGAGCAGTACTTC. The chain recombines TRBV11-2 with TRBJ2-7; a possible D gene is TRBD2 (5 bases). Germline V gene lookup returns CDR1 SGHAT and CDR2 FQNNGV. Trimming took off 4 bases at V and 5 bases at J, with 18 bases between the two ends. CDR3 size: 15 residues.

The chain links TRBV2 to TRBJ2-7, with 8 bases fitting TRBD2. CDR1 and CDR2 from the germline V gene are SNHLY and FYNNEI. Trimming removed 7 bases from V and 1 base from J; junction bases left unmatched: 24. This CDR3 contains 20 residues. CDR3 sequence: CASINGKGAGESGWSYEQYF. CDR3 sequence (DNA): TGTGCCAGCATTAACGGTAAAGGAGCGGGAGAATCGGGGTGGTCCTACGAGCAGTACTTC.

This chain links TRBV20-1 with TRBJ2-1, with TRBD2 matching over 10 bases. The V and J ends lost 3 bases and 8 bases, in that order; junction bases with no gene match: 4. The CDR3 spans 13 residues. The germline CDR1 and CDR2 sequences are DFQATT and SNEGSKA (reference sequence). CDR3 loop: CSARRSGRDEQFF. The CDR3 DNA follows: TGCAGTGCTAGGAGAAGCGGGAGGGATGAGCAGTTCTTC.

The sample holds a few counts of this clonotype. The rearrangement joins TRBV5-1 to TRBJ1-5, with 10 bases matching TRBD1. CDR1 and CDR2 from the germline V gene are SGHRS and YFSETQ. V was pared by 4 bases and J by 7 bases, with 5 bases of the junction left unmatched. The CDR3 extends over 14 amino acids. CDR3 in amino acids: CASSPGTGEQPQHF. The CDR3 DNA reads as TGCGCCAGCAGCCCGGGGACAGGGGAGCAGCCCCAGCATTTT.

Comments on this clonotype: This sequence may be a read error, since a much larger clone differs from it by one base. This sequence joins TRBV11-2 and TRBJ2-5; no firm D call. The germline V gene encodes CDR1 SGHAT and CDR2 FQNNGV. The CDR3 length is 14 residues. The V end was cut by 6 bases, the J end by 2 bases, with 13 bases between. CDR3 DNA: TGTGCCAGCAGTTTTAACCCTACACAAGAGACCCAGTACTTC. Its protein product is CASSFNPTQETQYF.

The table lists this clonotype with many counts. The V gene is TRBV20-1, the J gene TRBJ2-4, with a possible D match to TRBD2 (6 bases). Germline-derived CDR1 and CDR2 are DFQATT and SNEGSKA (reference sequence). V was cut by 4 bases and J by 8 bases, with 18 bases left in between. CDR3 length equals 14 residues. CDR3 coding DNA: TGCAGTGCTAATGAGGGAGGCCCGGGGGACATTCAGTACTTC. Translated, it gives CSANEGGPGDIQYF.

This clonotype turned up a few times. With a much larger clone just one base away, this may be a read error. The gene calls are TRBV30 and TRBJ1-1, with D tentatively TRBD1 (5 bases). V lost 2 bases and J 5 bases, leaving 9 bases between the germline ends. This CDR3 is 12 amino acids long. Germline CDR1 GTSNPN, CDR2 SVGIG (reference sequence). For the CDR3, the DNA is TGTGCCTGGAGTCGGGGGGAGACTGAAGCTTTCTTT. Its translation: CAWSRGETEAFF.

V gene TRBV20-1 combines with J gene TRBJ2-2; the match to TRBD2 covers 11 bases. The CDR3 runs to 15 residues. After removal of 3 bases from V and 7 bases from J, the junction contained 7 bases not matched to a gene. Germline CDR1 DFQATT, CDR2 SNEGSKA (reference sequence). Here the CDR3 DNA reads TGCAGTGCTAGTGATAGCGGGAGGGCCGGCGGGGAGCTGTTTTTT. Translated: CSASDSGRAGGELFF.

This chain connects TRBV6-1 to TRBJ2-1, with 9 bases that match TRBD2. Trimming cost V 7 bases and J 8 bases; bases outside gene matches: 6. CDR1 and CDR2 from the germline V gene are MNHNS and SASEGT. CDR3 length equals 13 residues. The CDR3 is CASMAGGVDEQFF. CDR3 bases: TGTGCCAGCATGGCGGGAGGGGTCGATGAGCAGTTCTTC.

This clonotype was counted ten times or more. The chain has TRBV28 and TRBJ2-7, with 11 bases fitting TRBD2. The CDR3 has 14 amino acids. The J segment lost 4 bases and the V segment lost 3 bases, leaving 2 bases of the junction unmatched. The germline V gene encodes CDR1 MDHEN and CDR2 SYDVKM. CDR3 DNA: TGTGCCAGCAGTTTCACTAGCGGGAGATACGAGCAGTACTTC. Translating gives CASSFTSGRYEQYF.

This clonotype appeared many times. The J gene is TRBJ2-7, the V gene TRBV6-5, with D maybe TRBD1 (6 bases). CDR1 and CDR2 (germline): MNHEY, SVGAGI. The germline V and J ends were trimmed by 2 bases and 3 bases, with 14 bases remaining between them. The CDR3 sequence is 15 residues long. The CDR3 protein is CASSYGGGGGYEQYF. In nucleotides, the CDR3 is TGTGCCAGCAGTTACGGGGGCGGAGGAGGCTACGAGCAGTACTTC.

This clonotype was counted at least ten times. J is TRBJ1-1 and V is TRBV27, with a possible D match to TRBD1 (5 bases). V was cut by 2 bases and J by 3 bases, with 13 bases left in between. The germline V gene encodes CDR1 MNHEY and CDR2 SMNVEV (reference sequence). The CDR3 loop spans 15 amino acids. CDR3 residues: CASSLMGRGDTEAFF. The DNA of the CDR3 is TGTGCCAGCAGTTTAATGGGACGGGGGGACACTGAAGCTTTCTTT.

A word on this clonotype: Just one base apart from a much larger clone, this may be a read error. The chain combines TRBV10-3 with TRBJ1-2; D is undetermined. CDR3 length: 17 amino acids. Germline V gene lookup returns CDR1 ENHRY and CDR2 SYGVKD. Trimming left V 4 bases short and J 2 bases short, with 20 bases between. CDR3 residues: CAISGSSIGVLNYGYTF. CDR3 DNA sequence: TGTGCCATCAGTGGGTCATCGATTGGGGTCCTGAACTATGGCTACACCTTC.

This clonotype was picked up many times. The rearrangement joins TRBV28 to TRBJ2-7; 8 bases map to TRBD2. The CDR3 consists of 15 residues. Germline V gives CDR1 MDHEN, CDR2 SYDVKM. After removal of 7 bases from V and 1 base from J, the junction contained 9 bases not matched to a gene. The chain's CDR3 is CASTPSGSRSYEQYF. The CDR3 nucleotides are TGTGCCAGCACTCCCAGCGGGAGCCGGTCCTACGAGCAGTACTTC.

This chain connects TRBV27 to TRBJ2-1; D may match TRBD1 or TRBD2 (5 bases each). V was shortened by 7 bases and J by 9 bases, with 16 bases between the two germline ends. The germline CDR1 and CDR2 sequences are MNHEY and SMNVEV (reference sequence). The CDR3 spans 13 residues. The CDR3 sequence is CASNFLGVGEQFF. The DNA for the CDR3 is TGTGCCAGCAATTTTTTGGGGGTCGGTGAGCAGTTCTTC.

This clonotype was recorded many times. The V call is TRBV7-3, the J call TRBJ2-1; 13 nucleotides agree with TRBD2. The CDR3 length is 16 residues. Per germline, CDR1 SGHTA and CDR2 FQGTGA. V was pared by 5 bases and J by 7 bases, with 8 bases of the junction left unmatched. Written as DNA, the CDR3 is TGTGCCAGCAGCATCACGGGACTAGCGGGATCGAATGAGCAGTTCTTC. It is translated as CASSITGLAGSNEQFF.

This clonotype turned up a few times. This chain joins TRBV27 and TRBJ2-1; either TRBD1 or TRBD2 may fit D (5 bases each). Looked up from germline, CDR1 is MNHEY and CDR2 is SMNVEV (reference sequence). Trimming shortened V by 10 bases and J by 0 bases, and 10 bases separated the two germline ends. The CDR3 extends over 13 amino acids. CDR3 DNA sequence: TGTGCCACCCGGGACGGCTCCTACAATGAGCAGTTCTTC. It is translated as CATRDGSYNEQFF.

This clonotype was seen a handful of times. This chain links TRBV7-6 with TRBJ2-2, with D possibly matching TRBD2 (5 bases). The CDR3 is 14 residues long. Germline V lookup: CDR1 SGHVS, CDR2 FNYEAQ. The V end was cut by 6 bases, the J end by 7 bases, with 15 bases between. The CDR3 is CASRQDSGGGELFF. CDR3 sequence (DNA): TGTGCCAGCAGGCAAGATTCTGGAGGCGGGGAGCTGTTTTTT.

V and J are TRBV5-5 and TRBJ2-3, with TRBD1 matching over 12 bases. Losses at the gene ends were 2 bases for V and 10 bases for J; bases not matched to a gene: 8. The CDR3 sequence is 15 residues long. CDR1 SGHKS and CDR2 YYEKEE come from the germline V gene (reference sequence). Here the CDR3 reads CASSLVGQGAYSQYF. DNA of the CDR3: TGTGCCAGCAGCTTAGTGGGACAGGGGGCATATTCGCAGTATTTT.